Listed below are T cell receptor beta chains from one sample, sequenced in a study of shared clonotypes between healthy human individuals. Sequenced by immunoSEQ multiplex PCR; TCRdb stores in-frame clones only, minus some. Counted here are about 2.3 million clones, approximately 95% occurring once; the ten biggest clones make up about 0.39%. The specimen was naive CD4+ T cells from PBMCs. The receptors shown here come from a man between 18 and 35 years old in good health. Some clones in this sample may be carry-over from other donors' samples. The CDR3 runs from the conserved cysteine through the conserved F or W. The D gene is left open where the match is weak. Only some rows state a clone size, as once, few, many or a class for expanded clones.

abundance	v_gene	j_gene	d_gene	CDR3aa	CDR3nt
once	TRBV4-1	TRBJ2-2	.	CASSRNGELFF	TGCGCCAGCAGCCGAAACGGGGAGCTGTTTTTT
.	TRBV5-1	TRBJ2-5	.	CASSYAQQETQYF	TGCGCCAGCAGCTACGCGCAGCAAGAGACCCAGTACTTC
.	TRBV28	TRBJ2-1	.	CASSPTQLGAREQFF	TGTGCCAGCAGCCCGACGCAACTAGGAGCGCGAGAGCAGTTCTTC
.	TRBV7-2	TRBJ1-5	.	CASSFLGNQPQHF	TGTGCCAGCAGCTTTCTGGGGAACCAGCCCCAGCATTTT
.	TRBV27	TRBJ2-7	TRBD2	CASSRTGTSGPFSSYEQYF	TGTGCCAGCAGTAGAACCGGGACTAGCGGACCTTTTAGCTCCTACGAGCAGTACTTC
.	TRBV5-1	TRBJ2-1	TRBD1	CASSGGTGRSYNEQFF	TGCGCCAGCAGTGGGGGGACAGGGAGGTCCTACAATGAGCAGTTCTTC
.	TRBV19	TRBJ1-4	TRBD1	CASSMDRVTEKLFF	TGTGCCAGTAGTATGGACAGGGTAACTGAAAAACTGTTTTTT
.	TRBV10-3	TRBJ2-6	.	CAISESILRQNSGANVLTF	TGTGCCATCAGTGAGTCGATCTTACGACAGAACTCTGGGGCCAACGTCCTGACTTTC
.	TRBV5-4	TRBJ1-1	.	CASSPGGWNTEAFF	TGTGCCAGCAGCCCCGGGGGGTGGAACACTGAAGCTTTCTTT
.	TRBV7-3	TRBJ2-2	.	CASSPSAHYTGELFF	TGTGCCAGCAGCCCCTCGGCTCACTACACCGGGGAGCTGTTTTTT
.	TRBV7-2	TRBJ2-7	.	CASSLSGSYEQYF	TGTGCCAGCAGCTTAAGCGGATCCTACGAGCAGTACTTC
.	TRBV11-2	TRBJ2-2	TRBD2	CASRGLAGTGELFF	TGTGCCAGCAGGGGACTAGCAGGGACCGGGGAGCTGTTTTTT
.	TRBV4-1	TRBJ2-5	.	CASSQARTYQETQYF	TGCGCCAGCAGCCAAGCCCGGACATACCAAGAGACCCAGTACTTC
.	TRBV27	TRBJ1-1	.	CARGGWETEAFF	TGTGCCAGGGGGGGGTGGGAAACTGAAGCTTTCTTT
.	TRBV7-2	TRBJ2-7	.	CASSLTGFSYEQYF	TGTGCCAGCAGCCTAACAGGGTTCTCCTACGAGCAGTACTTC
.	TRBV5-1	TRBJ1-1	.	CASSLDPGGMDTEAFF	TGCGCCAGCAGCTTGGACCCCGGTGGGATGGACACTGAAGCTTTCTTT
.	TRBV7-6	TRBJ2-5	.	CASSRNPSETQYF	TGTGCCAGCAGCAGGAATCCCTCGGAGACCCAGTACTTC
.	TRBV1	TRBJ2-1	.	CTSREQRGGLTSYNEQFF	TGCACCAGCAGGGAACAGAGAGGGGGTTTGACGTCTTACAATGAGCAGTTCTTC
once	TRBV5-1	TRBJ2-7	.	CASSSGAYEQYF	TGCGCCAGCAGTTCTGGGGCCTACGAGCAGTACTTC
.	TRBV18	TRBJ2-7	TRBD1	CASSQRQGTNYEQYF	TGTGCCAGCTCACAAAGACAGGGAACTAACTACGAGCAGTACTTC
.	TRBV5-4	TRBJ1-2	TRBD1	CASSPGQETYGYTF	TGTGCCAGCAGTCCGGGACAGGAGACTTATGGCTACACCTTC
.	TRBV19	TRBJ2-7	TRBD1	CASTRTGGTRVYEQYF	TGTGCCAGTACCAGGACAGGGGGCACCAGGGTTTACGAGCAGTACTTC
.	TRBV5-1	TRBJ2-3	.	CASSLDPAGLKWDTQYF	TGCGCCAGCAGCTTGGATCCGGCGGGACTGAAGTGGGATACGCAGTATTTT
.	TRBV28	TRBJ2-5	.	CASSPSGTDQETQYF	TGTGCCAGCAGTCCCTCCGGGACGGACCAAGAGACCCAGTACTTC
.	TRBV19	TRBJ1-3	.	CASSSFGNTIYF	TGTGCCAGTAGTTCATTCGGAAACACCATATATTTT
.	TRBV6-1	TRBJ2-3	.	CANTRDTYPTDTQYF	TGTGCCAACACTCGGGACACCTACCCGACAGATACGCAGTATTTT
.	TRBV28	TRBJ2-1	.	CASSLDWGGEQFF	TGTGCCAGCAGTTTAGATTGGGGCGGTGAGCAGTTCTTC
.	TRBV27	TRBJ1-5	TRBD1	CASSPWDRGDQPQHF	TGTGCCAGCAGTCCGTGGGACAGGGGGGATCAGCCCCAGCATTTT
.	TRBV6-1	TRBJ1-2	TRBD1	CASRTTGFEYGYTF	TGTGCCAGCAGGACGACAGGGTTTGAATATGGCTACACCTTC
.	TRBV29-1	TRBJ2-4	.	CSVEREAKNIQYF	TGCAGCGTTGAACGGGAAGCCAAAAACATTCAGTACTTC
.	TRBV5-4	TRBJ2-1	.	CASSLGVVGEQFF	TGTGCCAGCAGCTTGGGTGTAGTCGGTGAGCAGTTCTTC
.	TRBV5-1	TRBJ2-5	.	CASSLVTDQETQYF	TGCGCCAGCAGCTTGGTGACGGACCAAGAGACCCAGTACTTC
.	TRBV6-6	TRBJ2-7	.	CASKDGPYEQYF	TGTGCCAGCAAGGACGGACCCTACGAGCAGTACTTC
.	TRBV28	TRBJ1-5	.	CASSLWTANQPQHF	TGTGCCAGCAGTTTGTGGACAGCCAATCAGCCCCAGCATTTT
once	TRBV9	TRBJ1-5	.	CASGLGSASNQPQHF	TGTGCCAGCGGCTTAGGGTCTGCTAGCAATCAGCCCCAGCATTTT
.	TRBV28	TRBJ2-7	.	CASSPGRKQYF	TGTGCCAGCAGTCCCGGGCGGAAGCAGTACTTC
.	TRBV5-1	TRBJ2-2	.	CASSLAPTGELFF	TGCGCCAGCAGCTTGGCACCCACCGGGGAGCTGTTTTTT
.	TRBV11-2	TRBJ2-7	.	CASSLALRVREQYF	TGTGCCAGCAGCTTAGCACTCCGTGTGAGGGAGCAGTACTTC
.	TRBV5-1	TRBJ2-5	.	CASSQPGETQYF	TGCGCCAGCAGTCAACCGGGGGAGACCCAGTACTTC
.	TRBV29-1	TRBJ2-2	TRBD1	CSVVTGGAYTGELFF	TGCAGCGTGGTAACAGGGGGCGCGTACACCGGGGAGCTGTTTTTT
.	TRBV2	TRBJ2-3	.	CASSPSRAQYF	TGTGCCAGCAGTCCGTCCAGAGCGCAGTATTTT
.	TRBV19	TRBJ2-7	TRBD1	CASTRGGQGPYEQYF	TGTGCCAGTACTCGAGGGGGACAGGGACCCTACGAGCAGTACTTC